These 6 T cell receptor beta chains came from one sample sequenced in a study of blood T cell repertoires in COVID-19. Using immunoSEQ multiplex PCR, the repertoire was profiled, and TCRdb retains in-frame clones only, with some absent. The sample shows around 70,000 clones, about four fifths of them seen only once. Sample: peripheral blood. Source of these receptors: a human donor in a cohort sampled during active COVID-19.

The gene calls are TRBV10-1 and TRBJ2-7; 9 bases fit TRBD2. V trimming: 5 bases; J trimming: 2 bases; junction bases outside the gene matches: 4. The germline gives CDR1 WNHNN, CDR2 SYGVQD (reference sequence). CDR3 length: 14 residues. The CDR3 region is CASSFSGSPYEQYF. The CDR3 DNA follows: TGCGCCAGCAGTTTTAGCGGGAGTCCCTACGAGCAGTACTTC.

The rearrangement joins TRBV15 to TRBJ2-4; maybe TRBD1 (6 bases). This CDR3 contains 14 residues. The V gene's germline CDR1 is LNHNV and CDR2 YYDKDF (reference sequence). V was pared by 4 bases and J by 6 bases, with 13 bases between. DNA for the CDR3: TGTGCCACCAGCACAGAGCCGGACAGAAACATTCAGTACTTC. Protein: CATSTEPDRNIQYF.

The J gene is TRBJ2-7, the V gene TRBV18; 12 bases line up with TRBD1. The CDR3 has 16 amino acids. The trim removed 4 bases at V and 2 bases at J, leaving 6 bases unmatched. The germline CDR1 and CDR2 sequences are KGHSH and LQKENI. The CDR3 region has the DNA TGTGCCAGCTCACTAGCGGGGACAGGGGGCGCCTACGAGCAGTACTTC. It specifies CASSLAGTGGAYEQYF.

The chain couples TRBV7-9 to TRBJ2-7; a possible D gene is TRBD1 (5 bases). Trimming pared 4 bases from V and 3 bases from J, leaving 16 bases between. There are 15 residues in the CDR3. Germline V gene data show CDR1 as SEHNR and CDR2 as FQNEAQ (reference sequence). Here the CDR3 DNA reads TGTGCCAGCAGCTCACCTGGACAAGCCAGCTACGAGCAGTACTTC. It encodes CASSSPGQASYEQYF.

In nucleotides, the CDR3 is TGTGCCAGTAGTATAGGCAGGGCGGACTACGAGCAGTACTTC. This translates into CASSIGRADYEQYF. The rearrangement joins TRBV19 to TRBJ2-7; tentatively, D is TRBD1 (5 bases). V shed 1 base and J shed 3 bases, with 10 bases lying between them. CDR3 length: 14 residues. Germline V gene lookup returns CDR1 LNHDA and CDR2 SQIVND (reference sequence).

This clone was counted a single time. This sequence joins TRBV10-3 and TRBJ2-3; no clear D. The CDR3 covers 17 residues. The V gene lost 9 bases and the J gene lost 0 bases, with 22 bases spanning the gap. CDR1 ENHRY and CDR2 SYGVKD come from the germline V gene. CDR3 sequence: CAIFTTPVSGSTDTQYF. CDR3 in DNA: TGTGCCATTTTTACTACCCCAGTGAGTGGTAGCACAGATACGCAGTATTTT.